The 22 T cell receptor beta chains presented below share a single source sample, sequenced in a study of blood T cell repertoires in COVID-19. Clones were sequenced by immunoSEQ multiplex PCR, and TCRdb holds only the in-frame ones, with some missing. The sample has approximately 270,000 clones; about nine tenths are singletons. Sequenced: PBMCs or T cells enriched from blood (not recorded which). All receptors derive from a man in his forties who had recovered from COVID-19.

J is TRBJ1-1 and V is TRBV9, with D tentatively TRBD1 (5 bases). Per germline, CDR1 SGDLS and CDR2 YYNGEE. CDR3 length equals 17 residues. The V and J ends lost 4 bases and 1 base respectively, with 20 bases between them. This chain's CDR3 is CASSPRSLRGGNTEAFF. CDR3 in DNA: TGTGCCAGCAGCCCTCGCTCCCTTCGGGGGGGGAACACTGAAGCTTTCTTT.

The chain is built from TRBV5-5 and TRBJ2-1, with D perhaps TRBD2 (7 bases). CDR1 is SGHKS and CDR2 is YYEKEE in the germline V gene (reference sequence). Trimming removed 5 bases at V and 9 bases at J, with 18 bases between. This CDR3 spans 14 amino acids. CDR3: CASSPRGAWGEQFF. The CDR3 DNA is TGTGCCAGCAGTCCCCGGGGGGCCTGGGGTGAGCAGTTCTTC.

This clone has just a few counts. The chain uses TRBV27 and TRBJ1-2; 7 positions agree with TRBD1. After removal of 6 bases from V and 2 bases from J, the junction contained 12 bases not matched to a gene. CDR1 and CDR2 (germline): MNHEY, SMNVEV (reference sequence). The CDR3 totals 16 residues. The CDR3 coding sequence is TGTGCCAGCAGATCCAGGGGGGTGACAGGGAACTATGGCTACACCTTC. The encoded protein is CASRSRGVTGNYGYTF.

The chain's CDR3 is CASSLVRDRAYYEQYF. For the CDR3, the DNA is TGTGCCAGCAGCTTAGTGCGGGACAGGGCGTACTACGAGCAGTACTTC. The chain combines TRBV7-8 with TRBJ2-7; TRBD1 aligns across 9 bases. This CDR3 spans 16 amino acids. J was trimmed by 3 bases and V by 1 base; bases with no gene match: 7. Germline V gene lookup returns CDR1 SGHVS and CDR2 FQNEAQ. Filled out from reference TRBV7-8 and TRBJ2-7, the complete variable domain reads GAGVSQSPRYKVAKRGQDVALRCDPISGHVSLFWYQQALGQGPEFLTYFQNEAQLDKSGLPSDRFFAERPEGSVSTLKIQRTQQEDSAVYLCASSLVRDRAYYEQYFGPGTRLTVT.

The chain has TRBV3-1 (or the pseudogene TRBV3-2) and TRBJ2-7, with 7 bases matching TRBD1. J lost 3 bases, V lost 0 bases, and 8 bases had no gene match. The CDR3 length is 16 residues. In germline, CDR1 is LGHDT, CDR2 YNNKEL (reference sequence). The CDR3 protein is CASSQEAGTDSYEQYF. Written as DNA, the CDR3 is TGTGCCAGCAGCCAAGAGGCCGGGACAGATAGCTACGAGCAGTACTTC.

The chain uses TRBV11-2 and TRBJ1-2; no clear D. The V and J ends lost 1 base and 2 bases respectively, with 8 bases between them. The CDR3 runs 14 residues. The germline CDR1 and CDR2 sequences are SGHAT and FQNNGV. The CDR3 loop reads CASSLAGNNYGYTF. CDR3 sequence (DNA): TGTGCCAGCAGCTTAGCGGGTAACAACTATGGCTACACCTTC.

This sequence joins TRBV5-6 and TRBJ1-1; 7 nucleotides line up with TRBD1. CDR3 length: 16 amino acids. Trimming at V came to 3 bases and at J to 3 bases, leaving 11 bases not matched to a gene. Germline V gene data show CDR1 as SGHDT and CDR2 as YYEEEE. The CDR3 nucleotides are TGTGCCAGCAGCTCGGAACAGGGGCTGGGGTACACTGAAGCTTTCTTT. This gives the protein CASSSEQGLGYTEAFF.

The CDR3 here is CASSLNSGQFGEQYF. CDR3 nucleotide sequence: TGTGCCAGCAGCTTAAATTCAGGACAATTTGGCGAGCAGTACTTC. This rearrangement joins TRBV13 to TRBJ2-7, with D possibly matching TRBD1 (5 bases). The V and J ends lost 2 bases and 6 bases respectively, with 17 bases between them. The CDR3 covers 15 residues. Germline CDR1 and CDR2: PRHDT and FYEKMQ (reference sequence).

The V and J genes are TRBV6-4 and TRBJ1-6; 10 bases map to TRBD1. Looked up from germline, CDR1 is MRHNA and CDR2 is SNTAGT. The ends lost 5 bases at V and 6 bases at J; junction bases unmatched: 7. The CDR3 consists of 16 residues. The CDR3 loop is CASSQRTGGGNSPLHF. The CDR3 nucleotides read TGTGCCAGCAGTCAGAGGACAGGGGGAGGTAATTCACCCCTCCACTTT.

CDR3 residues: CASSYLRGFNEQFF. The CDR3 DNA reads as TGTGCCAGCAGTTATTTAAGGGGATTCAATGAGCAGTTCTTC. This chain connects TRBV6-5 to TRBJ2-1; D may be TRBD1 (5 bases). Germline loops: CDR1 MNHEY, CDR2 SVGAGI. The V gene lost 3 bases and the J gene lost 6 bases, with 12 bases spanning the gap. The CDR3 has 14 residues.

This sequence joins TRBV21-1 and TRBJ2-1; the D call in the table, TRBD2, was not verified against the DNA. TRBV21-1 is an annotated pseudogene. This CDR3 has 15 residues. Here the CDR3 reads CASSRKRGTYNEQFF. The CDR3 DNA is TGTGCCAGCAGCAGGAAGCGGGGGACCTACAATGAGCAGTTCTTC.

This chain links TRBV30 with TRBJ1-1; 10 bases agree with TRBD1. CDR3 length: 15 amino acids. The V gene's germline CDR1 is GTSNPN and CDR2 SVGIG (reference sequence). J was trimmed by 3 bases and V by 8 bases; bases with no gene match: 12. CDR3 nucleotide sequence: TGTGCCGGGGGACAGGGGATAGTGTACGACACTGAAGCTTTCTTT. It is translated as CAGGQGIVYDTEAFF.

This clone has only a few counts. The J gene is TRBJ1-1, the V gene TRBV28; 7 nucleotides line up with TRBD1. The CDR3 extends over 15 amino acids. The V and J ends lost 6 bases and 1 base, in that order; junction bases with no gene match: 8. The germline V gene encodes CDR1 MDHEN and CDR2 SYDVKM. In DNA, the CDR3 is TGTGCCAGCAGGCGTACAGGGGCCTCGAACACTGAAGCTTTCTTT. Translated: CASRRTGASNTEAFF. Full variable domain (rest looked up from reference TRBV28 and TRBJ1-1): DVKVTQSSRYLVKRTGEKVFLECVQDMDHENMFWYRQDPGLGLRLIYFSYDVKMKEKGDIPEGYSVSREKKERFSLILESASTNQTSMYLCASRRTGASNTEAFFGQGTRLTVV.

The CDR3 sequence is CATSRERGHSYEQYF. The DNA of the CDR3 is TGTGCCACCAGCAGAGAGAGGGGGCACTCCTACGAGCAGTACTTC. The gene calls are TRBV15 and TRBJ2-7, with 7 nucleotides matching TRBD1. Germline CDR1 LNHNV, CDR2 YYDKDF (reference sequence). V was pared by 0 bases and J by 0 bases, with 2 bases of the junction left unmatched. The CDR3 extends over 15 amino acids. Filled out from reference TRBV15 and TRBJ2-7, the complete variable domain reads DAMVIQNPRYQVTQFGKPVTLSCSQTLNHNVMYWYQQKSSQAPKLLFHYYDKDFNNEADTPDNFQSRRPNTSFCFLDIRSPGLGDTAMYLCATSRERGHSYEQYFGPGTRLTVT.

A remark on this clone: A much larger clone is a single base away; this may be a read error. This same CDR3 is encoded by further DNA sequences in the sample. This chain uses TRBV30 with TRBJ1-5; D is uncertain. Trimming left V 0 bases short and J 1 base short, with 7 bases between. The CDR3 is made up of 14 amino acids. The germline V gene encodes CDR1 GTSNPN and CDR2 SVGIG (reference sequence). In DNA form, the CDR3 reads TGTGCCTGGAGTGTATCGGGGAGCAATCAGCCCCAGCATTTT. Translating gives CAWSVSGSNQPQHF.

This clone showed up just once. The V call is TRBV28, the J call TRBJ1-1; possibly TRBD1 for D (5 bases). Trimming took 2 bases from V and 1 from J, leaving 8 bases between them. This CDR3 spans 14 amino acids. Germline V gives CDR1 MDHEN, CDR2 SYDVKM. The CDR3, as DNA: TGTGCCAGCAGTTTAGAACAGGCGAACACTGAAGCTTTCTTT. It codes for CASSLEQANTEAFF.

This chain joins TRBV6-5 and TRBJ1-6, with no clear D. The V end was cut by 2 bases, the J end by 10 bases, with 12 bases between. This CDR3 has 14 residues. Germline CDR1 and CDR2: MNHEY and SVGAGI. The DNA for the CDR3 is TGTGCCAGCAGTTACGACATCTCCCACTCACCCCTCCACTTT. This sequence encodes CASSYDISHSPLHF.

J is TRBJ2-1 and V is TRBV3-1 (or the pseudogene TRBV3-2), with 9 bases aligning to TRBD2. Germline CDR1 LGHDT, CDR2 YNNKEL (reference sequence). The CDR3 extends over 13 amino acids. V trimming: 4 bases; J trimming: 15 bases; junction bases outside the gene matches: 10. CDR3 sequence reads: CASSPGLAGSTFF. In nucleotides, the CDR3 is TGTGCCAGCAGCCCAGGCCTAGCGGGATCGACGTTCTTC.

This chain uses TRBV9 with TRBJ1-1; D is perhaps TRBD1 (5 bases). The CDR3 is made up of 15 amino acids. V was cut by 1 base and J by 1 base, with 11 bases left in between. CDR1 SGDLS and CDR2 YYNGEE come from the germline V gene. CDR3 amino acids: CASSVPLGANTEAFF. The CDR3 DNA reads TGTGCCAGCAGCGTACCCTTAGGGGCGAACACTGAAGCTTTCTTT.

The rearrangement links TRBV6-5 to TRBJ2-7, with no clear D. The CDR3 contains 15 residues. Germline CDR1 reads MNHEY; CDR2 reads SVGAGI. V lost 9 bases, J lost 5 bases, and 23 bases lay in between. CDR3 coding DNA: TGTGCCAGTTCAACTCAGACATACGATACCAACGAGCAGTACTTC. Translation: CASSTQTYDTNEQYF.

CDR3 amino acids: CASSPGLAVYEQYF. CDR3 DNA: TGCGCCAGCAGCCCGGGACTAGCGGTGTACGAGCAGTACTTC. The genes are TRBV4-3 and TRBJ2-7; 11 bases map to TRBD2. V shed 4 bases and J 4 bases; nucleotides not matched to a gene: 3. Germline V lookup: CDR1 LGHNA, CDR2 YSLEER. The CDR3 runs to 14 residues.

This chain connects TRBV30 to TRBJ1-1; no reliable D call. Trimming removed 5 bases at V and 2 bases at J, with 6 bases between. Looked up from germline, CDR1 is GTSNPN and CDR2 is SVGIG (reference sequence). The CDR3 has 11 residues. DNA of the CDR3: TGTGCCTGGGCTATTAACACTGAAGCTTTCTTT. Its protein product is CAWAINTEAFF.